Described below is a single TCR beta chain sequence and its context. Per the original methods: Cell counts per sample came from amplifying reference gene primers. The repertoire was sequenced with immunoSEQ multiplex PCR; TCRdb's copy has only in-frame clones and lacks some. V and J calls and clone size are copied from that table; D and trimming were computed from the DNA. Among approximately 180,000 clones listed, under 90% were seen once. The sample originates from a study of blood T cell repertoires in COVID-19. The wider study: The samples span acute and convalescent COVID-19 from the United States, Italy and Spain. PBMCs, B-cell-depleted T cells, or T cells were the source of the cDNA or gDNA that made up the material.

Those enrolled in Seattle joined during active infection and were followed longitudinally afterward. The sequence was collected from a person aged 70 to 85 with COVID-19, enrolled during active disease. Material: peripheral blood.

The CDR3 nucleotides are TGTGCTAGTGCCTTGACTAGCGGGAGGTTATATACGCAGTATTTT. Its translation is CASALTSGRLYTQYF. The gene calls are TRBV12-5 and TRBJ2-3, with 13 nucleotides matching TRBD2. The trim removed 7 bases at V and 7 bases at J, leaving 8 bases unmatched. The CDR3 sequence is 15 residues long. Per germline, CDR1 LGHNT and CDR2 FRNRAP.